Listed below are T cell receptor beta chains from one sample, sequenced in a study of low-dose radiotherapy and immunotherapy resistance in tumors. TCRdb independently ran MiXCR on the reads; one entry per CDR3 protein. The sample lists around 57,000 distinct CDR3 sequences; approximately 31% were seen once. The sample in question was PBMCs, obtained after low-dose radiotherapy plus immunotherapy. The receptors originated from a male donor with rectosigmoid adenocarcinoma. Each CDR3 is given with its conserved first and last residue. A D gene is named only where the DNA matches it firmly. Where a row states a size, it is once, few, many or the class of an expanded clone; other rows omit it.

TRBJ2-3	TRBD1	TRBV19	many	CASSPIPGQGSDTQYF	TGTGCCAGTAGTCCAATCCCGGGACAGGGTTCAGATACGCAGTATTTT
TRBJ2-5	NA	TRBV12-3/TRBV12-4	many	CASSLHPQGWSLQETQYF	TGTGCCAGCAGTCTTCATCCCCAAGGGTGGTCATTACAAGAGACCCAGTACTTC
TRBJ2-7	TRBD1	TRBV28	many	CASSIIGTGAYEQYF	TGTGCCAGCAGTATAATAGGGACAGGCGCCTACGAGCAGTACTTC
TRBJ2-2	NA	TRBV7-2	few	CASSSPRPNTGELFFF	NA
TRBJ2-7	TRBD2	TRBV29-1	many	CSVIGLADYEQYF	TGCAGCGTGATAGGACTAGCGGACTACGAGCAGTACTTC
TRBJ2-7	TRBD1	TRBV28	NA	CASSNLGDSGEQYF	TGTGCCAGCAGTAACCTCGGGGACAGCGGCGAGCAGTACTTC
TRBJ1-3	NA	TRBV5-1	many	CASSPGFRPNSGNTIYF	TGCGCCAGCAGCCCTGGTTTTCGACCCAACTCTGGAAACACCATATATTTT
TRBJ2-7	TRBD1	TRBV28	many	CASSDRGWYEQYF	TGTGCCAGCAGCGACAGGGGTTGGTACGAGCAGTACTTC
TRBJ1-2	TRBD1	TRBV28	NA	CASSTQGAGGYTF	TGTGCCAGCAGTACCCAGGGGGCTGGTGGCTACACCTTC
TRBJ2-2	NA	TRBV29-1	many	CSVAGGDTGELFF	TGCAGCGTTGCCGGGGGCGACACCGGGGAGCTGTTTTTT
TRBJ2-3	TRBD2	TRBV7-8	NA	CASSTRLAGGTDTQYF	TGTGCCAGCAGCACCCGACTAGCGGGAGGAACAGATACGCAGTATTTT
TRBJ1-3	TRBD1	TRBV6-6	many	CASSYPDRVGNTIYF	TGTGCCAGCAGTTACCCTGACAGGGTTGGAAACACCATATATTTT
TRBJ2-1	NA	TRBV28	medium-sized	CASSLSAPAGGEQFF	TGTGCCAGCAGTTTGTCTGCCCCAGCTGGGGGTGAGCAGTTCTTC
TRBJ2-5	NA	TRBV4-3	many	CASSQGPGIQETQYF	TGCGCCAGCAGCCAAGGACCAGGTATCCAAGAGACCCAGTACTTC
TRBJ2-1	TRBD1	TRBV11-3	many	CASSPGQGQSSYNEQFF	TGTGCCAGCAGCCCTGGACAGGGCCAGAGCTCCTACAATGAGCAGTTCTTC
TRBJ2-1	NA	TRBV28	once	CASSLSPGTLYNEQFF	TGTGCCAGCAGCCTAAGCCCCGGGACTCTATACAATGAGCAGTTCTTC
TRBJ2-7	NA	TRBV2	NA	CASTSSYEQYF	TGTGCCAGCACCAGCTCCTACGAGCAGTACTTC
TRBJ2-7	TRBD2	TRBV28	few	CASSLRQGGAGGGQLNIGVF	TGTGCCAGCAGTTTACGTCAAGGGGGAGCGGGAGGGGGTCAATTGAACATTGGAGTCTTC
TRBJ1-2	TRBD1	TRBV6-2/TRBV6-3	many	CASRTGGNGYTF	TGTGCCAGCAGAACAGGGGGGAATGGCTACACCTTC
TRBJ2-1	TRBD1	TRBV2	many	CASGTGVDNEQFF	TGTGCCAGTGGGACAGGGGTCGACAATGAGCAGTTCTTC
TRBJ2-5	TRBD1	TRBV23-1	NA	CASSQTMTGSETQYF	TGCGCCAGCAGTCAGACAATGACAGGGTCAGAGACCCAGTACTTC
TRBJ1-1	NA	TRBV5-1	NA	CASSLGPRGAFF	TGCGCCAGCAGCTTGGGTCCCAGGGGAGCTTTCTTT
TRBJ1-6	NA	TRBV19	many	CASSIEGIPASPLHF	TGTGCCAGTAGTATAGAGGGCATTCCCGCGTCGCCCCTCCACTTT